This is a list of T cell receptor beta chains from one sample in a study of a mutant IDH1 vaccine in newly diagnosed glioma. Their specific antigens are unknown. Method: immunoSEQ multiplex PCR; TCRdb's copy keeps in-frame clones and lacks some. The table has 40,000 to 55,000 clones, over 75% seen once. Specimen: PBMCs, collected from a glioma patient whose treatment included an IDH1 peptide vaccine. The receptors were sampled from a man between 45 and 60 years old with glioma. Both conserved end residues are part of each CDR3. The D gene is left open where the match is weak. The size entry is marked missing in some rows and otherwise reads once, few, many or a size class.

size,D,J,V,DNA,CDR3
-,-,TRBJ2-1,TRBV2,TGTGCCAGCAGAGGGACGGCTTCCTACAATGAGCAGTTCTTC,CASRGTASYNEQFF
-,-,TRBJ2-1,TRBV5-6,TGTGCCAGCAGCCCGCTGGGAGGGGGCTCGTACAATGAGCAGTTCTTC,CASSPLGGGSYNEQFF
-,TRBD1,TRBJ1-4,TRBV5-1,TGCGCCAGCAGCTTGGGGACAGGGGGGAATGAAAAACTGTTTTTT,CASSLGTGGNEKLFF
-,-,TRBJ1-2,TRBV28,TGTGCCAGCAACCTGGGAAGGGGCCGGTTGGGTGGCTACACCTTC,CASNLGRGRLGGYTF
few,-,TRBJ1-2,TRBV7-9,TGTGCCAGCAGCCCGGAGGGGGAGTTTGGCTACACCTTC,CASSPEGEFGYTF
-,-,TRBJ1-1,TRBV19,TGTGCCAGTAGTAACGGGGGTTGGAACACTGAAGCTTTCTTT,CASSNGGWNTEAFF
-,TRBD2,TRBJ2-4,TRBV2,TGTGCCAGCAGTGTTACGGGACTAGCGGGTGAAGCCAAAAACATTCAGTACTTC,CASSVTGLAGEAKNIQYF
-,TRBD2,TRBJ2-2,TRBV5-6,TGTGCCAGCAGCTTCCAGACTAGCGGCACCGGGGAGCTGTTTTTT,CASSFQTSGTGELFF
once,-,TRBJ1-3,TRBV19,TGTGCCAGTAGTATGAGGGTCGGCTACTCTGGAAACACCATATATTTT,CASSMRVGYSGNTIYF
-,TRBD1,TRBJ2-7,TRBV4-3,TGCGCCAGCAGCCAAGTCGGGACAGGGGCCGAGCAGTACTTC,CASSQVGTGAEQYF
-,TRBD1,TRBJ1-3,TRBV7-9,TGTGCCAGCAGCCCGGAGGGACAGCCATCTGGAAACACCATATATTTT,CASSPEGQPSGNTIYF
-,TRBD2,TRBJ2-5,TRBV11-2,TGTGCCAGCAGCTTAGGGTTGCTGGCGGGGGGGGAGCAAGAGACCCAGTACTTC,CASSLGLLAGGEQETQYF
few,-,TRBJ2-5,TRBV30,TGTGCCTGGAGTGTAAACACACGGGAGACCCAGTACTTC,CAWSVNTRETQYF
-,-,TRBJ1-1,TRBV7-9,TGTGCCAGCAGCTCCGGGATCGTCCCTTTCTTT,CASSSGIVPFF
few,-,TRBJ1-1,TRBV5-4,TGTGCCAGCAGCTTGGAGCAGGGGAGGACTGAAGCTTTCTTT,CASSLEQGRTEAFF
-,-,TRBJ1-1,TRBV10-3,TGTGCCATCAGTTACCGGGACGACACTGAAGCTTTCTTT,CAISYRDDTEAFF
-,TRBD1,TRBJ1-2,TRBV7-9,TGTGCCAGCAGCTTAGGCGACAGGGGAAGAGGTGGCTACACCTTC,CASSLGDRGRGGYTF
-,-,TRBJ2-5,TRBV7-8,TGTGCCAGCAGCCCTACCGACCGGGAGACCCAGTACTTC,CASSPTDRETQYF
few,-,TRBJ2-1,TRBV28,TGTGCCAGCAGTTTAGACCTCTACAATGAGCAGTTCTTC,CASSLDLYNEQFF
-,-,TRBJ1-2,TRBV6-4,TGTGCCAGCATAGAAGGGTACTATGGCTACACCTTC,CASIEGYYGYTF
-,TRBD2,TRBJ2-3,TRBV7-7,TGTGCTAGCAGCGTCGGGACTAGCAGTTATACGCAGTATTTT,CASSVGTSSYTQYF
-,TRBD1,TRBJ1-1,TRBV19,TGTGCCAGTAGTACCCCTCGGACAGGGGCGAACACTGAAGCTTTCTTT,CASSTPRTGANTEAFF
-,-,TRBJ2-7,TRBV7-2,TGTGCCAGCAGCACCCAGGGTGGATACGAGCAGTACTTC,CASSTQGGYEQYF
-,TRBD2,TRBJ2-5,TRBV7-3,TGTGCCAGCAGCTTAAACAGCGGGGGCGGGGGGACCCAGTACTTC,CASSLNSGGGGTQYF
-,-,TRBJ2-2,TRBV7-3,TGTGCCAGCAGCCCTTTGACTTCGACCGGGGAGCTGTTTTTT,CASSPLTSTGELFF
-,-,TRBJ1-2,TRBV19,TGTGCCAGTAGTACTCAAGCAGGGGCGGCTGGCTACACCTTC,CASSTQAGAAGYTF
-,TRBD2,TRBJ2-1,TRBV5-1,TGCGCCAGCAGCTTGGAGGCGGGGGGCCGTGGGAATGAGCAGTTCTTC,CASSLEAGGRGNEQFF
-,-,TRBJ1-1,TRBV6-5,TGTGCCAGCAGTTACTTAGACAGCAGCAACACTGAAGCTTTCTTT,CASSYLDSSNTEAFF
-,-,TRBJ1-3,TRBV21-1,TGTGCCAGCAGCAATCCTAGGGGGGGTGAGGGCTCCGGAAACACCATATATTTT,CASSNPRGGEGSGNTIYF
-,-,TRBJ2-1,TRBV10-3,TGTGCCATCAGAAACTTCTACAATGAGCAGTTCTTC,CAIRNFYNEQFF